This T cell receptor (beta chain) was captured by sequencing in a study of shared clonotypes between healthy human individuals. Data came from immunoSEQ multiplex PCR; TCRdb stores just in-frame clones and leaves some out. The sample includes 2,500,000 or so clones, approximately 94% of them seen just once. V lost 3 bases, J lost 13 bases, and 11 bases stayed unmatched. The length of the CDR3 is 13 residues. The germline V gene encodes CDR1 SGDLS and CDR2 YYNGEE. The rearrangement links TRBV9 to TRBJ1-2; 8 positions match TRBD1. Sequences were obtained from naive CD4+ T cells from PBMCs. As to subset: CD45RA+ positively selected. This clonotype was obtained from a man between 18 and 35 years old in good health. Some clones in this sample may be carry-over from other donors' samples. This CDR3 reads CASSAGTGGGGTF. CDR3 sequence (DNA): TGTGCCAGCAGCGCCGGGACAGGAGGAGGGGGCACCTTC.